This T cell receptor (beta chain) was recovered during a study of T cells in Graves' hyperthyroidism and ophthalmopathy. The CDR3 is 17 amino acids. The germline CDR1 and CDR2 sequences are SGHTA and FQGTGA. The J segment lost 6 bases and the V segment lost 1 base, leaving 6 bases of the junction unmatched. What was amplified from RNA transcripts were TCR beta CDR3 regions. First-round RT-PCR with HTBI primers amplified the TCR CDR3 region. MiXCR was run by TCRdb on the multiplex PCR reads, yielding one entry per CDR3 protein. The top ten hold roughly 11% of the sample, which has 300,000 to 450,000 distinct CDR3 sequences, approximately 15% seen once. The study excluded patients with uncontrolled infection, other autoimmune disease, pregnancy or lactation.

This chain uses TRBV7-3 with TRBJ2-3, with TRBD2 matching 14 bases. The sequence was obtained from a woman aged 60-75 years with Graves' hyperthyroidism. Sequencing was carried out using blood. The CDR3 nucleotides read TGTGCCAGCAGCTTAAGCCCGGGACTAGCGGGAGAGGATACGCAGTATTTT. It specifies CASSLSPGLAGEDTQYF.